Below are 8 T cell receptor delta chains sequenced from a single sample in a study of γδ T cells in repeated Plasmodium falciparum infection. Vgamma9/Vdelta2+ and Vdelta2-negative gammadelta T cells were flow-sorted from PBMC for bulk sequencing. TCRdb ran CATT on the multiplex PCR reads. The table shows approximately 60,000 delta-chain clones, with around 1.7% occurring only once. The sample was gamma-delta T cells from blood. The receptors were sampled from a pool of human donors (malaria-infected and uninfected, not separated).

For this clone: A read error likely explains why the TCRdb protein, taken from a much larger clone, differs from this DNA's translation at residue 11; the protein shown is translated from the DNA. The CDR3 loop reads CALGEKIGGYEYTDKLIF. CDR3 nucleotide sequence: TGTGCTCTTGGGGAAAAAATTGGGGGATACGAGTACACCGATAAACTCATCTTT. The rearrangement joins TRDV1 to TRDJ1; TRDD3 matches 11 bases. The J segment lost 0 bases and the V segment lost 2 bases, leaving 8 bases of the junction unmatched. CDR1 and CDR2 (germline): TSWWSYY, QGS. The CDR3 covers 18 residues.

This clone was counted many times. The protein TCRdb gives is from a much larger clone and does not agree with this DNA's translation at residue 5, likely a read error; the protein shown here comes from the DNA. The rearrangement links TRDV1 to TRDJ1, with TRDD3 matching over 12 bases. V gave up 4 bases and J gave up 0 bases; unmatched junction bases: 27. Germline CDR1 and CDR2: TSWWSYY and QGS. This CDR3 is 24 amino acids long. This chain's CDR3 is CALGGPTFFCPNWGIPCYTDKLIF. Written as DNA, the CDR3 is TGTGCTCTTGGGGGACCCACCTTTTTCTGTCCTAACTGGGGGATACCCTGCTACACCGATAAACTCATCTTT.

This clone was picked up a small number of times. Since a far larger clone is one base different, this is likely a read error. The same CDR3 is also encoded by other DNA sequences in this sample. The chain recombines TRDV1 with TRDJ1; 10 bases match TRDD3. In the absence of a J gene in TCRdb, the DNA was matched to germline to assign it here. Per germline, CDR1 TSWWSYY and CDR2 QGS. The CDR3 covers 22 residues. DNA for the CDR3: TGTGCTCTTGGGGAACAGCCTTACGCTGGTGCTTTAGTAGTGGGGGATACCGACAAACTCATCTTT. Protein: CALGEQPYAGALVVGDTDKLIF.

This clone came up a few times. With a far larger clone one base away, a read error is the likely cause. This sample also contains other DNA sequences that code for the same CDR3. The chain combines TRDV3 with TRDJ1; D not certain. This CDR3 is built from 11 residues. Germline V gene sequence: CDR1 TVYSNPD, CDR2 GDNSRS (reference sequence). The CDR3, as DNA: TGTGCCTGTAATACCGGCGATAAACTCATCTTC. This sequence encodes CACNTGDKLIF.

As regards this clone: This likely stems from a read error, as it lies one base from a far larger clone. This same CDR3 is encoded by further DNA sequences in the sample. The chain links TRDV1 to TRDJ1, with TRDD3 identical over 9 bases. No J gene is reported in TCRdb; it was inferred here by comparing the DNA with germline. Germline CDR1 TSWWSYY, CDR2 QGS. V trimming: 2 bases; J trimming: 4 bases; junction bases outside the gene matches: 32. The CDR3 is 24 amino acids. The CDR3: CALGEVLKKVHWGTRLFNIDKLIF. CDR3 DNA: TGTGCTCTTGGGGAAGTCCTCAAGAAAGTACACTGGGGGACGCGATTGTTTAACATCGATAAACTCATCTTT.

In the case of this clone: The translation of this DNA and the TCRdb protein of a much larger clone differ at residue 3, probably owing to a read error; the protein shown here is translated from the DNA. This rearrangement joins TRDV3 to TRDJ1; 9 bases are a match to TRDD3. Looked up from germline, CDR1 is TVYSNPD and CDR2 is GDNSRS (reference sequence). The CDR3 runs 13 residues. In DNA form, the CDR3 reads TGTGCCCTTAGATTCCCTACTGGGGGAAAACTCATCTTT. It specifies CALRFPTGGKLIF.

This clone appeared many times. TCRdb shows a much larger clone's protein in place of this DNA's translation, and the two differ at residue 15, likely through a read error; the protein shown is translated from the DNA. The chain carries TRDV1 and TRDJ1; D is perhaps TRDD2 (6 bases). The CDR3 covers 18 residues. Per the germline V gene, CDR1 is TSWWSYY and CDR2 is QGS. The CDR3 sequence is CALGEVGGIPSYTDRLIF. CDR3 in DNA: TGTGCTCTTGGGGAAGTGGGAGGGATCCCATCCTACACCGATAGACTCATCTTT.

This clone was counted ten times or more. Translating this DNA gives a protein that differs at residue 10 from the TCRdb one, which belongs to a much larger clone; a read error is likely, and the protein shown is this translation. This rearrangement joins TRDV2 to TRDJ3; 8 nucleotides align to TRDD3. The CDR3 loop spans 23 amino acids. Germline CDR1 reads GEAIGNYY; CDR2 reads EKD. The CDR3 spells CACDTGDWGVSRTSSRDTRQMFF. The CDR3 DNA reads TGTGCCTGTGACACCGGGGACTGGGGGGTATCGCGGACCAGCTCCCGGGACACCCGACAGATGTTTTTC.